Shown below are 7 T cell receptor beta chains from a single sample sequenced in a study of blood T cell repertoires in COVID-19. The repertoire was sequenced with immunoSEQ multiplex PCR; TCRdb's copy has only in-frame clones and lacks some. The profile shows about 91,000 clones, around 88% of them singletons. Sequences were obtained from peripheral blood. All receptors come from an older woman with acute or convalescent COVID-19.

This chain joins TRBV2 and TRBJ1-4, with TRBD1 identical over 10 bases. The CDR3 contains 17 residues. Germline CDR1 reads SNHLY; CDR2 reads FYNNEI. The V segment lost 6 bases and the J segment 4 bases; nucleotides outside the gene matches: 11. The CDR3: CASRRGTGASLNEKLFF. DNA of the CDR3: TGTGCCAGCAGGAGGGGGACAGGGGCGTCCCTTAATGAAAAACTGTTTTTT.

V is TRBV5-4 and J is TRBJ1-6, with D possibly matching TRBD1 (5 bases). Germline V gene lookup returns CDR1 SGHNT and CDR2 YYREEE (reference sequence). The CDR3 runs to 15 residues. The V gene lost 3 bases and the J gene lost 4 bases, with 11 bases spanning the gap. The CDR3 DNA follows: TGTGCCAGCAGCTCCCAGGCAGGGTATAATTCACCCCTCCACTTT. As protein: CASSSQAGYNSPLHF.

The rearrangement joins TRBV30 to TRBJ1-2; 7 bases align to TRBD1. The ends lost 1 base at V and 0 bases at J; junction bases unmatched: 2. This CDR3 comprises 14 residues. Germline assignment: CDR1 GTSNPN and CDR2 SVGIG (reference sequence). The CDR3, as DNA: TGTGCCTGGAGTGCCGGGACAGCTAACTATGGCTACACCTTC. It translates to CAWSAGTANYGYTF.

The gene calls are TRBV20-1 and TRBJ2-1, with 9 positions matching TRBD2. Germline CDR1 reads DFQATT; CDR2 reads SNEGSKA (reference sequence). CDR3 length: 15 residues. Trimming removed 6 bases from V and 6 bases from J; junction bases left unmatched: 12. For the CDR3, the DNA is TGCAGTGCAAGTAGCGGGAGCTTCAGCAGCAATGAGCAGTTCTTC. Translation: CSASSGSFSSNEQFF.

The chain combines TRBV2 with TRBJ2-5; D remains unclear. V was trimmed by 2 bases and J by 4 bases, leaving 11 bases between them. Germline V CDR1 and CDR2: SNHLY, FYNNEI. The CDR3 consists of 14 residues. The CDR3: CASSESQFRETQYF. Written as DNA, the CDR3 is TGTGCCAGCAGTGAATCACAGTTTCGAGAGACCCAGTACTTC.

The V and J genes are TRBV24-1 and TRBJ2-7; a weak D match, TRBD2 (6 bases). The germline gives CDR1 KGHDR, CDR2 SFDVKD. Trimming took off 3 bases at V and 2 bases at J, with 10 bases between the two ends. The CDR3 is 14 residues long. In DNA, the CDR3 is TGTGCCACCAGTGATGCGGGGCCGACCTACGAGCAGTACTTC. The encoded protein is CATSDAGPTYEQYF.

The genes are TRBV2 and TRBJ1-2; the match to TRBD1 covers 8 bases. Germline V gives CDR1 SNHLY, CDR2 FYNNEI. The CDR3 is 13 residues long. With V trimmed by 5 bases and J by 3 bases, 2 bases remained unmatched. The chain's CDR3 is CASSSDRDYGYTF. In nucleotides, the CDR3 is TGTGCCAGCAGTTCGGACAGGGACTATGGCTACACCTTC.